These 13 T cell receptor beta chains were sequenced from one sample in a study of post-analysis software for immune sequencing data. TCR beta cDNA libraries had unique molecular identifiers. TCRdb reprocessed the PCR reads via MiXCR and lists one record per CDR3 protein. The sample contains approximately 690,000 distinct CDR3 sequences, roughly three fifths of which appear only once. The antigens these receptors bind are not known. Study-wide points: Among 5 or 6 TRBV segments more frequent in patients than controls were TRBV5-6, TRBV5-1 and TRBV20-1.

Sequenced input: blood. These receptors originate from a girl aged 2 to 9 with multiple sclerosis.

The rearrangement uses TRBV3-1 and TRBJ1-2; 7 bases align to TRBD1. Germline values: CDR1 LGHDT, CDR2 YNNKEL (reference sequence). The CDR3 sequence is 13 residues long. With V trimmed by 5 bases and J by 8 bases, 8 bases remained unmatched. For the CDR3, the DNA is TGTGCCAGCAGCAGCCCCTGGACAGGAGGCTACACCTTC. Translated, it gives CASSSPWTGGYTF.

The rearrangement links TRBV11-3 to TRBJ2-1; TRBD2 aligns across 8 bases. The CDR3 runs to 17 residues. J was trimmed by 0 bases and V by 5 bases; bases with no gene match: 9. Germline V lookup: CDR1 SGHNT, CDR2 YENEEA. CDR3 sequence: CASSPRLAITSYNEQFF. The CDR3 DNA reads TGTGCCAGCAGCCCCAGACTAGCGATTACCTCCTACAATGAGCAGTTCTTC.

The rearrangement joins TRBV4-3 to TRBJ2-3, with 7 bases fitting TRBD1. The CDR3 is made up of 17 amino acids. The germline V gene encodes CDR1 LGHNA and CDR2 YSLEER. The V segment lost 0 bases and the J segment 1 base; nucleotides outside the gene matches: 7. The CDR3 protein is CASSQDATGMGTDTQYF. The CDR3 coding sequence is TGCGCCAGCAGCCAAGACGCGACAGGGATGGGCACAGATACGCAGTATTTT.

CDR3 in DNA: TGTGCCAGCAGCCCGCAGGACGGCGTATGGTTCGGAGCTTTCTTT. Translating it yields CASSPQDGVWFGAFF. The rearrangement uses TRBV6-5 and TRBJ1-1; D not certain. The length of the CDR3 is 15 residues. The germline CDR1 and CDR2 sequences are MNHEY and SVGAGI. V was clipped by 6 bases and J by 10 bases, with 24 bases between them.

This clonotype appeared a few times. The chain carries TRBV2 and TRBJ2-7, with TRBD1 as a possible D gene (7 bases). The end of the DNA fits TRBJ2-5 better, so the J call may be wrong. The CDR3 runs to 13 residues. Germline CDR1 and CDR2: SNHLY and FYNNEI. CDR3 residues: CASSDQGGETQYF. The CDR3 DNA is TGTGCCAGCAGTGATCAGGGGGGAGAGACCCAGTACTTC.

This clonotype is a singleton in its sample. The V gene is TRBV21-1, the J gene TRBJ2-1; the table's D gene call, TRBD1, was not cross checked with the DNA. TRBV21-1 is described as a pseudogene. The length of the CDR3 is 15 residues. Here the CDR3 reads CASSLDRGAVNEQFF. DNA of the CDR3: TGTGCCAGCAGCCTGGACAGGGGGGCGGTCAATGAGCAGTTCTTC.

The CDR3 nucleotides read TGTGCCAGCAGCGCGACCGTGGATGAAAAACTGTTTTTT. Residues: CASSATVDEKLFF. This sequence joins TRBV7-2 and TRBJ1-4; unclear D gene. V dropped 5 bases and J dropped 6 bases, with 10 bases sitting between them. The CDR3 spans 13 residues. The germline V gene encodes CDR1 SGHTA and CDR2 FQGNSA. Full variable domain (remainder filled in from reference TRBV7-2 and TRBJ1-4): GAGVSQSPSNKVTEKGKDVELRCDPISGHTALYWYRQSLGQGLEFLIYFQGNSAPDKSGLPSDRFSAERTGGSVSTLTIQRTQQEDSAVYLCASSATVDEKLFFGSGTQLSVL.

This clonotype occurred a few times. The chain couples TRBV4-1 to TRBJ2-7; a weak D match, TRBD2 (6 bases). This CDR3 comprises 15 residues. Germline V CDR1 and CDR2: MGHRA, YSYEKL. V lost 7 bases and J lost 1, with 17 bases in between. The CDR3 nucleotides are TGCGCCAGCACCCCCTGGACTGGGAGGTCCTACGAGCAGTACTTC. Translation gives CASTPWTGRSYEQYF.

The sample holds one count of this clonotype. CDR3 in amino acids: CSARVVTKNEQFF. In DNA, the CDR3 is TGCAGTGCTAGAGTGGTGACCAAGAATGAGCAGTTCTTC. The genes are TRBV20-1 and TRBJ2-1; the D is unclear. Germline V gene lookup returns CDR1 DFQATT and CDR2 SNEGSKA (reference sequence). The V end was cut by 1 base, the J end by 7 bases, with 11 bases between. The CDR3 has 13 amino acids.

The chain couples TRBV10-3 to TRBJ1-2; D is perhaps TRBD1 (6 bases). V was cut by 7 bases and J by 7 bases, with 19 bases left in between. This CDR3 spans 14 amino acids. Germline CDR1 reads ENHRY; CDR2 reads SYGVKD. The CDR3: CAITSWETGPGYTF. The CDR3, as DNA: TGTGCCATCACCTCTTGGGAGACAGGCCCTGGCTACACCTTC.

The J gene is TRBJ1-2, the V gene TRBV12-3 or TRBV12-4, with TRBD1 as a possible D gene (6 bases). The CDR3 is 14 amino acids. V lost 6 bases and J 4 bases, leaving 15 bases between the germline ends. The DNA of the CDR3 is TGTGCCAGCAGCTGGGGGACATCCGCCTATGGCTACACCTTC. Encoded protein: CASSWGTSAYGYTF.

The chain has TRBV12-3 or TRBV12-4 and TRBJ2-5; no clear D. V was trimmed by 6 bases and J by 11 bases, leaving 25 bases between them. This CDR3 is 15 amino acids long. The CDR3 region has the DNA TGTGCCAGCAGACCCTCCTGCCATGGTACGGGTGAGCAGTACTTC. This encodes CASRPSCHGTGEQYF.

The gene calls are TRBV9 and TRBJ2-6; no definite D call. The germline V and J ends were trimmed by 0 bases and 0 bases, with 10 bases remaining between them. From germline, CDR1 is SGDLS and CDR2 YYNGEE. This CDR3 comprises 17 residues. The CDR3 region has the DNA TGTGCCAGCAGCGTAGCCTCCAGACCCTCTGGGGCCAACGTCCTGACTTTC. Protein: CASSVASRPSGANVLTF.